Below are 29 T cell receptor beta chains sequenced from a single sample in a study of human T cells and chemical hapten exposure. Time point given: patch test 1, 2 weeks after DPC sensitization. The treatment: therapeutic diphenylcyclopropenone sensitization with weekly scalp DPC. TCRdb re-derived calls from the RACE reads in MiXCR, one entry per CDR3 protein. The sample lists some 81,000 distinct CDR3 sequences, approximately 8% occurring once. The sequencing used whole blood, collected in connection with sensitization to the hapten diphenylcyclopropenone (DPC). The receptors originated from a woman in her twenties or thirties with alopecia areata. Some clones in this sample may be carry-over from other donors' samples.

This clonotype has only a few counts. This chain links TRBV19 with TRBJ2-1; a possible D gene is TRBD1 (5 bases). Germline V lookup: CDR1 LNHDA, CDR2 SQIVND (reference sequence). Trimming took 8 bases from V and 0 from J, leaving 11 bases between them. The CDR3 covers 14 residues. The CDR3 region is CASLGASSYNEQFF. DNA of the CDR3: TGTGCCAGTCTAGGGGCGAGCTCCTACAATGAGCAGTTCTTC.

The rearrangement uses TRBV6-5 and TRBJ1-2; possible D gene TRBD1, 5 bases. The CDR3 extends over 11 amino acids. V lost 0 bases and J lost 13, with 9 bases in between. CDR1 is MNHEY, CDR2 SVGAGI, per germline. CDR3 loop: CASSYSGRCTF. As DNA, the CDR3 is TGTGCCAGCAGTTACTCGGGGCGTTGCACCTTC.

This clonotype came up many times. V usage is TRBV29-1 and J usage is TRBJ2-3; 7 nucleotides agree with TRBD1. Germline loops: CDR1 SQVTM, CDR2 ANQGSEA. This CDR3 has 13 residues. Trimming removed 6 bases from V and 0 bases from J; junction bases left unmatched: 3. CDR3 region: CSVRTGSTDTQYF. The CDR3 bases are TGCAGCGTCCGGACAGGCAGCACAGATACGCAGTATTTT.

This sequence joins TRBV29-1 and TRBJ1-2, with D possibly matching TRBD1 (6 bases). The CDR3 totals 13 residues. CDR1 and CDR2 from the germline V gene are SQVTM and ANQGSEA. The V end was cut by 4 bases, the J end by 5 bases, with 14 bases between. CDR3 in amino acids: CSVGGAPEYGYTF. The CDR3 coding sequence is TGCAGCGTTGGGGGGGCGCCGGAATATGGCTACACCTTC.

The sample holds many counts of this clonotype. V gene TRBV18 combines with J gene TRBJ1-2; 8 positions agree with TRBD1. V dropped 3 bases and J dropped 4; count of bases not matched to a gene: 7. The CDR3 loop spans 15 amino acids. Germline V CDR1 and CDR2: KGHSH, LQKENI. The CDR3 reads CASSPDRGGGYGYTF. Written as DNA, the CDR3 is TGTGCCAGCTCACCCGACAGGGGCGGCGGCTATGGCTACACCTTC.

This clonotype came up many times. This chain connects TRBV6-1 to TRBJ2-7, with D possibly matching TRBD1 (6 bases). Trimming removed 4 bases from V and 9 bases from J, with 13 bases in between. This CDR3 contains 12 residues. Germline CDR1 and CDR2: MNHNS and SASEGT. For the CDR3, the DNA is TGTGCCAGCAGTGTCTACAGGGCTGTGCAGTACTTC. Its translation: CASSVYRAVQYF.

There are many counts of this clonotype. The V gene is TRBV6-5, the J gene TRBJ1-2; D call uncertain. The CDR3 covers 12 residues. Deletions cut 2 bases from V and 2 bases from J, with 3 bases between. Germline CDR1 is MNHEY and CDR2 is SVGAGI. The CDR3 sequence is CASSYGNYGYTF. The CDR3 region has the DNA TGTGCCAGCAGTTACGGGAACTATGGCTACACCTTC.

The chain links TRBV5-1 to TRBJ1-4, with 7 positions matching TRBD1. The CDR3 is made up of 15 amino acids. Trimming at V came to 0 bases and at J to 8 bases, leaving 7 bases not matched to a gene. Per germline, CDR1 SGHRS and CDR2 YFSETQ. The CDR3 region is CASSLGDRAGEKLFF. CDR3 DNA sequence: TGCGCCAGCAGCTTGGGCGACAGGGCTGGAGAAAAACTGTTTTTT. Based on the CDR3 plus reference TRBV5-1 and TRBJ1-4, the full variable domain is KAGVTQTPRYLIKTRGQQVTLSCSPISGHRSVSWYQQTPGQGLQFLFEYFSETQRNKGNFPGRFSGRQFSNSRSEMNVSTLELGDSALYLCASSLGDRAGEKLFFGSGTQLSVL.

The sample holds a few counts of this clonotype. The chain carries TRBV20-1 and TRBJ2-3; TRBD1 aligns across 9 bases. The CDR3 spans 16 residues. CDR1 and CDR2 (germline): DFQATT, SNEGSKA (reference sequence). Germline trimming cut 4 bases from V and 4 bases from J; bases unmatched to any gene: 12. The CDR3 nucleotides are TGCAGTGCTACAGCAATTTTCCGGGACAGGGCAGATACGCAGTATTTT. Translating it yields CSATAIFRDRADTQYF.

In its sample, this clonotype was seen a few times. The V and J genes are TRBV7-6 and TRBJ1-4; a weak D match, TRBD1 (5 bases). The V gene's germline CDR1 is SGHVS and CDR2 FNYEAQ. This CDR3 spans 15 amino acids. The V end was cut by 1 base, the J end by 7 bases, with 13 bases between. CDR3 sequence (DNA): TGTGCCAGCAGCTTAGAAACAGGATGGGGTGAAAAACTGTTTTTT. It codes for CASSLETGWGEKLFF.

The sample holds many counts of this clonotype. The J gene is TRBJ1-1, the V gene TRBV6-2 or TRBV6-3; D might be TRBD1 (5 bases). Germline V lookup: CDR1 MNHEY, CDR2 SVGEGT. V gave up 6 bases and J gave up 0 bases, with 8 bases separating them. The CDR3 runs 13 residues. The CDR3 bases are TGTGCCAGCAGCCGGGGGATGAACACTGAAGCTTTCTTT. Amino acids: CASSRGMNTEAFF.

The chain carries TRBV3-1 and TRBJ1-1; possibly TRBD1 for D (5 bases). CDR3 length: 14 residues. CDR1 is LGHDT and CDR2 is YNNKEL in the germline V gene (reference sequence). V was trimmed by 2 bases and J by 1 base, leaving 8 bases between them. DNA of the CDR3: TGTGCCAGCAGCCAACCAGGGCCGAACACTGAAGCTTTCTTT. Protein sequence: CASSQPGPNTEAFF.

The gene calls are TRBV7-9 and TRBJ2-5; no definite D call. CDR1 is SEHNR and CDR2 is FQNEAQ in the germline V gene (reference sequence). The CDR3 covers 14 residues. V was clipped by 5 bases and J by 3 bases, with 13 bases between them. The CDR3 DNA reads as TGTGCCAGCAGCGCCCTTGCACCAGAAGAGACCCAGTACTTC. It is translated as CASSALAPEETQYF.

There are a few counts of this clonotype. The genes are TRBV20-1 and TRBJ1-5; 11 bases are a match to TRBD1. The junction had 14 bases not matched to a gene; V was cut back by 1 base and J by 3 bases. CDR3 length equals 19 residues. Germline CDR1 DFQATT, CDR2 SNEGSKA (reference sequence). The CDR3 DNA reads TGCAGTGCTAGAGGGACACACCCGGGGACAGGGGGGGACAATCAGCCCCAGCATTTT. This codes for CSARGTHPGTGGDNQPQHF.

V is TRBV6-6 and J is TRBJ1-5, with D possibly TRBD1 on 6 matching bases. The germline V gene encodes CDR1 MNHNY and CDR2 SVGAGI (reference sequence). The CDR3 totals 16 residues. V was cut by 5 bases and J by 0 bases, with 14 bases left in between. The CDR3 DNA reads as TGTGCCAGCAGTCCCACTGGACAGAATAGCAATCAGCCCCAGCATTTT. Protein: CASSPTGQNSNQPQHF.

This clonotype turned up a few times. The rearrangement links TRBV12-5 to TRBJ1-1; D uncertain. This CDR3 is 13 amino acids long. V was cut by 0 bases and J by 4 bases, with 6 bases left in between. CDR1 is LGHNT, CDR2 FRNRAP, per germline. The CDR3 DNA is TGTGCTAGTGGTTTGGTATCGGTCACTGAAGCTTTCTTT. This sequence encodes CASGLVSVTEAFF.

This clonotype has at least ten counts. This chain joins TRBV18 and TRBJ2-4; D call uncertain. The germline V and J ends were trimmed by 2 bases and 0 bases, with 11 bases remaining between them. CDR3 size: 16 residues. Germline-derived CDR1 and CDR2 are KGHSH and LQKENI. CDR3 DNA sequence: TGTGCCAGCTCACCATCGGCAGAACTAGCCAAAAACATTCAGTACTTC. As protein: CASSPSAELAKNIQYF.

This clonotype occurred a few times. This chain uses TRBV5-4 with TRBJ2-5, with 11 bases matching TRBD2. This CDR3 has 16 residues. Germline V gives CDR1 SGHNT, CDR2 YYREEE (reference sequence). V lost 0 bases and J lost 3; bases outside the gene matches: 4. This CDR3 reads CASSLGGSGGEETQYF. The CDR3 DNA reads as TGTGCCAGCAGCTTGGGCGGTAGCGGGGGGGAAGAGACCCAGTACTTC.

This chain's CDR3 is CASSIGNQPQHF. The CDR3, as DNA: TGTGCCAGTAGTATAGGAAATCAGCCCCAGCATTTT. The chain couples TRBV19 to TRBJ1-5; D is unclear. Germline loops: CDR1 LNHDA, CDR2 SQIVND (reference sequence). Trimming left V 1 base short and J 4 bases short, with 2 bases between. This CDR3 region has 12 residues. The whole variable domain, remainder taken from reference TRBV19 and TRBJ1-5, is DGGITQSPKYLFRKEGQNVTLSCEQNLNHDAMYWYRQDPGQGLRLIYYSQIVNDFQKGDIAEGYSVSREKKESFPLTVTSAQKNPTAFYLCASSIGNQPQHFGDGTRLSIL.

This clonotype was seen more than once but under ten times. The chain couples TRBV7-2 to TRBJ2-5; TRBD1 matches at 8 bases. This CDR3 is built from 14 residues. J gave up 4 bases and V 5 bases, and 6 bases lay outside the gene matches. Germline assignment: CDR1 SGHTA and CDR2 FQGNSA. The CDR3 DNA reads TGTGCCAGCAGCCCCGACAGGGGTTTAGAGACCCAGTACTTC. Translated: CASSPDRGLETQYF.

This sequence joins TRBV12-3 or TRBV12-4 and TRBJ2-7; D might be TRBD2 (5 bases). This CDR3 is 14 amino acids long. The germline V and J ends were trimmed by 1 base and 5 bases, with 12 bases remaining between them. The CDR3 sequence is CASSLGGFLDEQYF. DNA for the CDR3: TGTGCCAGCAGTTTAGGCGGGTTTTTGGACGAGCAGTACTTC.

The sample holds many counts of this clonotype. The rearrangement joins TRBV6-5 to TRBJ1-6; D is undetermined. The germline V gene encodes CDR1 MNHEY and CDR2 SVGAGI. Trimming shortened V by 5 bases and J by 0 bases, and 8 bases separated the two germline ends. This CDR3 comprises 15 residues. The chain's CDR3 is CASSPAGSYNSPLHF. CDR3 coding DNA: TGTGCCAGCAGTCCGGCGGGCTCCTATAATTCACCCCTCCACTTT.

The chain uses TRBV6-5 and TRBJ2-3, with D possibly being TRBD1 or TRBD2 (5 bases each). The CDR3 runs to 14 residues. Germline V gene data show CDR1 as MNHEY and CDR2 as SVGAGI. Trimming shortened V by 2 bases and J by 1 base, and 7 bases separated the two germline ends. CDR3 in amino acids: CASSYRDRTDTQYF. The CDR3, as DNA: TGTGCCAGCAGTTACCGGGACCGCACAGATACGCAGTATTTT.

Remarks on this clonotype: This could be a read error, since a much larger clone is one nucleotide away. The chain is built from TRBV21-1 and TRBJ2-7; TRBD1 is the table's D call and was not checked against the DNA. TRBV21-1 is termed a pseudogene. This CDR3 is built from 17 residues. In nucleotides, the CDR3 is TGTGCCAGCAGCAAAGCGGGACAGTGCAAAACATCCTACGAGCAGTACTTC. Protein product: CASSKAGQCKTSYEQYF.

The chain carries TRBV5-1 and TRBJ1-1; D call uncertain. Germline CDR1 SGHRS, CDR2 YFSETQ. The V and J ends lost 2 bases and 1 base respectively, with 6 bases between them. The CDR3 runs to 13 residues. Written as DNA, the CDR3 is TGCGCCAGCAGCTTCGGTCAGAACACTGAAGCTTTCTTT. Residues: CASSFGQNTEAFF.

A remark on this clonotype: A much larger clonotype is one base distant, so this may be a read error. Here the CDR3 reads CASSPLAGGDEQYF. CDR3 DNA: TGTGCCAGCAGCCCATTAGCGGGGGGAGACGAGCAGTACTTC. V is TRBV3-1 and J is TRBJ2-7; 10 bases are shared with TRBD2. Per germline, CDR1 LGHDT and CDR2 YNNKEL (reference sequence). The V segment lost 4 bases and the J segment 5 bases; nucleotides outside the gene matches: 5. This CDR3 region has 14 residues.

This clonotype appeared many times. This chain connects TRBV12-3 or TRBV12-4 to TRBJ2-3; D is uncertain. The ends were cut back, 6 bases at V and 7 bases at J, with 8 bases in the middle. The CDR3 covers 11 residues. The chain's CDR3 is CASRSQYTQYF. Here the CDR3 DNA reads TGTGCCAGCAGGTCGCAATATACGCAGTATTTT.

This clonotype was seen many times. The chain uses TRBV6-1 and TRBJ1-1; D might be TRBD1 (5 bases). CDR3 length: 15 residues. Germline V gives CDR1 MNHNS, CDR2 SASEGT. Deletions cut 2 bases from V and 1 base from J, with 11 bases between. The CDR3 DNA is TGTGCCAGCAGTGAAACGGGGCAACCGAACACTGAAGCTTTCTTT. This sequence encodes CASSETGQPNTEAFF.

A few counts support this clonotype. The CDR3 DNA sequence: TGTGCCAGCAGCTGTACAGGGGACACTGAAGCTTTCTTT. Amino acid sequence: CASSCTGDTEAFF. The rearrangement links TRBV11-2 to TRBJ1-1, with 7 positions matching TRBD1. CDR3 length: 13 amino acids. Losses at the gene ends were 4 bases for V and 3 bases for J; bases not matched to a gene: 2. The germline V gene has CDR1 SGHAT and CDR2 FQNNGV.